This T cell receptor (beta chain) emerged from a study of cytomegalovirus exposure and HLA in healthy donors (dated by TCRdb to about 2017). Looking at the study overall: In an earlier analysis of some 610 of the donors, 276 Gb of sequence data and 100 million or so unique TCR beta sequences from about 179 million T cells were reported. About 300 gigabases of sequencing data and tens of millions of unique TCR sequences were included in an early release covering roughly 600 HLA-typed donors. Of the roughly 400 genotyped donors, around 81% fell in the genetic ancestry cluster associated with self-reported Caucasian donors. The study was designed to test whether signatures of past pathogen exposure could be identified by cataloging public T cell receptors. The T cell repertoires of several hundred subjects were profiled by immunosequencing and related to cytomegalovirus serostatus. Along with the roughly 610-subject first cohort, a separate validation cohort of more than 90 different subjects was used. The study combined high-throughput TCR immunosequencing, statistical association of individual TCRs with disease status, and machine learning to predict cytomegalovirus infection status. To study patterns of TCR occurrence, a later analysis re-analyzed previously published TCR beta repertoires from 666 donors and added high-resolution HLA genotyping. Rather than using new phenotypic data, the later analysis identified candidate immune exposures from TCR beta sequences and from how often those sequences occurred across donors. An earlier analysis of approximately 640 of the donors applied high-throughput TCR beta sequencing to assess whether each TCR beta V gene segment acted as functional or pseudogenic. Donor age, sex, ethnicity and CMV serostatus were compiled together with the repertoire data. A later genetic analysis used genome-wide SNP genotypes for about 60% of the roughly 670 donors, treating that subset as a discovery cohort. All discovery cohort repertoires had been generated on a single sequencing platform. Both class I and class II loci were covered by HLA typing, at four-digit resolution. Typing coverage varied by locus: roughly 620-630 donors for A, B, C, DRB1 and DQB1; 522 for DQA1; approximately 570 for DPA1; around 450 for DPB1. Because of strong linkage in the cohort, roughly five DR-DQ haplotypes were treated as single units for association and clustering. Across 398 genotyped donors of the cohort, an average of roughly 200,000 unique TCR beta nucleotide sequences per donor were sequenced, and around 20% of those sequences were non-productive.

Study-wide findings and limitations: Linkage disequilibrium might explain the correlated functional status among segregating V segments, but an unknown experimental factor could not be ruled out. A later analysis found that TCR association rates varied across HLA loci, with DRB1 alleles showing the most associated TCRs and HLA-C alleles the fewest. The authors suggested that the approach could potentially be generalized to other disease states and immunological phenotypes. Assigning TCR associations to individual alleles was difficult when HLA alleles, especially DR and DQ, strongly co-occurred. An earlier analysis of some 560 of the donors showed that most TCR beta V segments appeared in productive rearrangements either about 90% or about 30% of the time, which broadly matched IMGT annotations. Only TCR beta chains were sequenced in this cohort, and the absence of alpha or paired-chain data limited detectable features. Some IMGT-functional V segments, including TRBV6-2 and TRBV6-3, could not be told apart with the 87-base-pair reads, so those segments were excluded. Across donors, most TCR sequences were observed very rarely, whereas some public TCRs were present in many individuals. Most CMV-associated TCR beta chains appeared to be HLA-restricted in a later analysis, and the HLA associations seemed to be driven largely by CMV exposure. Because some donors lacked HLA typing at each locus, the association tests relied only on the typed subset. Compared with the 666-donor mean, donors in an Asian-associated ancestry cluster had fewer N-insertions in productive TCRs, according to a later genetic analysis. A further reported finding was that TCR beta sequences accurately predicted the HLA-A and HLA-B alleles for most subjects in the first cohort. The classifier was reported to diagnose cytomegalovirus status with high specificity and sensitivity in both the original cohort and the validation cohort. Sequencing depth was assumed to be roughly uniform across donors in the presence/absence analyses, though that assumption may not hold. In a later genetic analysis, a missense DCLRE1C variant was associated with V-gene and J-gene trimming of TCR beta chains, and the association was replicated in an independent cohort. A group of highly shared sequence variants was considered likely to be a technical artifact of the sequencing pipeline. The study listed 170 or so TCR beta chains as associated with cytomegalovirus. Because counts were too low, seventeen rarely observed V segments, including chromosome 9 orphons, were excluded from the earlier analysis of around 640 of the donors. Several of the top co-occurrence clusters appeared to be linked to parvovirus B19, influenza, CMV and Epstein-Barr virus, according to a later analysis. Specific HLA alleles were associated with 15,000 to 20,000 TCR beta sequences at a false discovery rate of 0.05 in a later analysis. CMV serostatus was the only immune exposure information available for the cohort. In vitro tests confirmed that a few of the cytomegalovirus-associated TCR beta chains recognize cytomegalovirus antigens. In a later analysis, HLA-associated TCR beta chains were found to be more clonally expanded and to have lower generation probabilities than equally common non-associated chains.

With respect to this clone: Its cognate antigen has yet to be identified. The sample holds no much larger clone one base away, and base qualities are not on file.

Library creation used the immunoSEQ multiplex PCR assay. For the multiplex PCR, a mixture combining 60 forward primers for TCR Vbeta segments and 13 reverse primers for TCR Jbeta segments was used. A multiplex PCR assay on genomic DNA amplified the CDR3 region of rearranged TCR beta genes. The amplified TCR beta libraries were sequenced on the Illumina HiSeq System as 87-base-pair reads. In the authors' own workflow: A later analysis tallied roughly 80 million unique TCR beta chains across the 666 repertoires, and approximately 9.9 million of those chains were shared by two or more donors. Raw reads were error-corrected and collapsed into unique sequences by a nearest-neighbor algorithm in which closely related sequences were merged to remove PCR and sequencing errors. To assign V, D and J gene segments, CDR3 sequences were aligned to IMGT reference sequences. For a sequence to be retained, a match of at least six nucleotides was required to both a V gene segment and a J gene segment. A rearrangement counted as productive if the CDR3 had no stop codons and remained in frame with V and J, and every other rearrangement counted as non-productive. CDR3 was defined according to IMGT convention as the region running from the second conserved V-encoded cysteine to the conserved J-encoded phenylalanine. In an earlier analysis of around 600 of the donors, sequences lacking an unambiguous match to a single V gene segment were excluded. An earlier analysis of several hundred of the donors classified V segments as functional when productive rearrangements were above 56.7% and as segregating when the standard deviation between donors was above 5%. To diagnose cytomegalovirus status from the catalog of TCR beta chain sequences, a statistical classification framework was built. In a later analysis, V and J genes were assigned by comparing TCR nucleotide sequences against IMGT/GENE-DB human TR gene sequences. The TCRdist pipeline was used in a later analysis to assign CDR3 sequences and most-parsimonious VDJ recombination scenarios. In a later analysis, every TCR beta chain was defined by the combination of its CDR3 amino acid sequence and its V-gene family, and reads without a unique V-gene family were dropped. A later analysis removed 592 highly shared, low-generation-probability nucleotide sequences to deal with suspected cross-contamination and a sequencing artifact. In a later analysis, a clonal expansion index for each public chain was calculated from normalized within-repertoire ranks of inferred template counts. In a later analysis, generation probabilities were computed using a VDJ recombination model fitted to out-of-frame rearrangements, and the results were checked against IGoR. In a later analysis, hypergeometric tests were used to score TCR-TCR, TCR-HLA and TCR-CMV co-occurrence, with a repertoire-size bias correction applied to TCR pairs. In a later analysis, false discovery rates were estimated by permuting HLA or CMV assignments 20 times. In a later analysis, co-occurring TCRs were grouped using DBSCAN, with TCRdist sequence similarity added in when clustering inside HLA-allele-positive subsets. For co-occurrence clustering, repertoires with fewer than 30,000 or more than 120,000 public chains were excluded, along with a handful of repertoires with anomalous nucleotide sharing. The immuneACCESS repertoire file appears here via TCRdb, limited to in-frame rearrangements. These files lack a portion of the clones; in checked studies, under half of the deficit traces to unresolved V genes, and the cause of the others is not known. V, J and clone size are taken as reported in that table, and D and trimming were inferred from the DNA itself. The sample data list 50,000 to 65,000 clones, and about two thirds of these were observed just once. The top ten clones comprise around 22% of the sample.

CDR1 SGHDT and CDR2 YYEEEE were looked up in the germline V gene. The CDR3 runs 17 residues from the cysteine to the phenylalanine. Of the read, only the CDR3 DNA is kept; its 51 bases are in frame from base 1. V and J lose 6 bases and 2 bases, and a span of 24 bases separates them. The cohort was made up of 666 healthy bone marrow donors. At the time of sampling, all cohort members were nominally healthy, though unrecorded immune exposures were likely present. The donor tested CMV seropositive and was one of the 289 seropositive cohort members. Each donor provided a peripheral blood sample, and peripheral blood mononuclear cells were used for TCR beta sequencing. The Qiagen DNeasy Blood Extraction Kit was used to extract genomic DNA from the blood cell samples.

This sequence uses TRBV5-6 and TRBJ2-7; matching of 6 bases hints at TRBD2 as the D gene. This receptor was identified in a woman between 50 and 59 years old in good health and CMV-seropositive. Sequenced sample: PBMCs. CDR3 protein: CASNPGGTRERAYEQYF. Read as DNA, the sequence is TGTGCCAGCAACCCCGGGGGTACGAGGGAGCGGGCCTACGAGCAGTACTTC.